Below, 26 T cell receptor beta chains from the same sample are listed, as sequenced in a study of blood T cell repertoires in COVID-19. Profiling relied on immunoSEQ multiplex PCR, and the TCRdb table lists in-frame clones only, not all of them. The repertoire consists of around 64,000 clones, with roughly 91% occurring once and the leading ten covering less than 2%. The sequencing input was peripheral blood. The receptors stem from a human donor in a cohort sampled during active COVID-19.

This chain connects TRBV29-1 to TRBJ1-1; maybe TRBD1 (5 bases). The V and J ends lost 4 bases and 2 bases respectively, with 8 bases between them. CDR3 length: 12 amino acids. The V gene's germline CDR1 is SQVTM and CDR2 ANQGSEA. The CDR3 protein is CSVVGQNTEAFF. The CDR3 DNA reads TGCAGCGTTGTTGGACAAAACACTGAAGCTTTCTTT.

CDR3 protein: CASSPPWRTSSYEQYF. The CDR3 region has the DNA TGTGCCAGCAGCCCCCCTTGGCGGACTAGCTCCTACGAGCAGTACTTC. This rearrangement joins TRBV7-2 to TRBJ2-7; 7 bases are shared with TRBD2. CDR1 SGHTA and CDR2 FQGNSA come from the germline V gene. CDR3 size: 16 residues. Unmatched junction bases numbered 10, after V lost 5 bases and J lost 0 bases.

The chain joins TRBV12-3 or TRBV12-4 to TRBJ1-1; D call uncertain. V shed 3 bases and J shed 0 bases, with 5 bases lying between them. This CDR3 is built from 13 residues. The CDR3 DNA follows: TGTGCCAGCAGTTTGGGCATGAACACTGAAGCTTTCTTT. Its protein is CASSLGMNTEAFF.

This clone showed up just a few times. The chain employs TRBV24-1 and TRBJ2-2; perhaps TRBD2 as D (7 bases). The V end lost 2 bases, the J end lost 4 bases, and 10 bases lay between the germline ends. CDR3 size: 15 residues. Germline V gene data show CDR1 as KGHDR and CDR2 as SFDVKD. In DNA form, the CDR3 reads TGTGCCACCAGTGATTGGGGGGGGCCCACCGGGGAGCTGTTTTTT. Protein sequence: CATSDWGGPTGELFF.

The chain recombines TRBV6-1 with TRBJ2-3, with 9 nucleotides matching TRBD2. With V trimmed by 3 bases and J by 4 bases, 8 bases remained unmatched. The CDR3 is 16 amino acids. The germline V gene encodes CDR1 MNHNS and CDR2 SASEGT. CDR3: CASSDQLAGRSDTQYF. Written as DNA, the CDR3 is TGTGCCAGCAGTGATCAGCTAGCGGGACGTTCAGATACGCAGTATTTT.

The chain's CDR3 is CASSPQYEQYF. In DNA, the CDR3 is TGTGCCAGCAGCCCCCAATACGAGCAGTACTTC. This sequence joins TRBV7-8 and TRBJ2-7; D gene uncertain. V was pared by 5 bases and J by 4 bases, with 6 bases between. The CDR3 extends over 11 amino acids. The germline V gene has CDR1 SGHVS and CDR2 FQNEAQ.

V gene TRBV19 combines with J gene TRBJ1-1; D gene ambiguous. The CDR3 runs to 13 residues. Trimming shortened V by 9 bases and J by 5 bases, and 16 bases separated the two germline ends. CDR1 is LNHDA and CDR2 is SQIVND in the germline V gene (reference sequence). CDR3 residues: CASPGKENTEAFF. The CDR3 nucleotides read TGTGCCAGCCCTGGCAAGGAGAATACTGAAGCTTTCTTT.

The CDR3 DNA follows: TGTGCCAGCAGCTACGGGGTAACAGGGCCTTACTATGGCTACACCTTC. This sequence encodes CASSYGVTGPYYGYTF. This sequence joins TRBV9 and TRBJ1-2, with D maybe TRBD1 (6 bases). The germline V gene encodes CDR1 SGDLS and CDR2 YYNGEE. The CDR3 runs to 16 residues. Trimming stripped 4 bases from V and 3 bases from J, with 19 bases between.

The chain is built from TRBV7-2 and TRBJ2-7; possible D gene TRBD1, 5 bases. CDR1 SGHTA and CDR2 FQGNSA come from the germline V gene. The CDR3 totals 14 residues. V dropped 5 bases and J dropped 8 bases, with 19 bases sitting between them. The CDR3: CASSPVRAQGQQYF. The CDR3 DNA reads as TGTGCCAGCAGCCCGGTCCGGGCGCAGGGCCAGCAGTACTTC.

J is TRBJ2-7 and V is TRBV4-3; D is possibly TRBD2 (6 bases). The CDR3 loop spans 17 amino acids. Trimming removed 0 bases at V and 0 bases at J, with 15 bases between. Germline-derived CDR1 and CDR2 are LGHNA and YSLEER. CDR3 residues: CASSQDRASAGSYEQYF. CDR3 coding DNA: TGCGCCAGCAGCCAAGATCGGGCTAGCGCGGGCTCCTACGAGCAGTACTTC.

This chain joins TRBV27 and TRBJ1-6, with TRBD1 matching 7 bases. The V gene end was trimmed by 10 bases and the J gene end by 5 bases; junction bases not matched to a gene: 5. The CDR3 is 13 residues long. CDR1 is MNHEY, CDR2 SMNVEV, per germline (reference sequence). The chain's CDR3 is CATRQGNNSPLHF. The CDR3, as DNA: TGTGCCACTAGACAGGGAAATAATTCACCCCTCCACTTT.

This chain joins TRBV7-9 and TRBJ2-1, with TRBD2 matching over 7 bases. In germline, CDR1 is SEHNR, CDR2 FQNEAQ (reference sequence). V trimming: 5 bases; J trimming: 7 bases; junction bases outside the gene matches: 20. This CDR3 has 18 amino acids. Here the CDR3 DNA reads TGTGCCAGCAGCCTAGGACTAAGAAGGACTAGGAACTTAAATGAGCAGTTCTTC. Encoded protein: CASSLGLRRTRNLNEQFF.

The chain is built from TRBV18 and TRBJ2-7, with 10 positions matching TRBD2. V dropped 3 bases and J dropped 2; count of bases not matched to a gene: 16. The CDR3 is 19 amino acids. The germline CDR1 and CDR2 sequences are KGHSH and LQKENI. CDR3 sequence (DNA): TGTGCCAGCTCACCCCGACAGGCTGCCGGGACTAGCGAGACCTACGAGCAGTACTTC. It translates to CASSPRQAAGTSETYEQYF.

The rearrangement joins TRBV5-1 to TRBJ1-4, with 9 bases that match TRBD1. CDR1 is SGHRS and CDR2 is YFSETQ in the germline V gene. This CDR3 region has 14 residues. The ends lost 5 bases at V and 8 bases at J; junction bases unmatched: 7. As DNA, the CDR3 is TGCGCCAGCAGATCGGGACAGGGACGCGAAAAACTGTTTTTT. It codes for CASRSGQGREKLFF.

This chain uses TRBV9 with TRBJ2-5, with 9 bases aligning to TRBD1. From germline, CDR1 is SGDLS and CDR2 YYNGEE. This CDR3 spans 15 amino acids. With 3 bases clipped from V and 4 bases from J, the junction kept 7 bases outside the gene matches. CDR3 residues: CASSGRTGGGETQYF. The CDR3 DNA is TGTGCCAGCAGCGGTCGTACAGGGGGCGGAGAGACCCAGTACTTC.

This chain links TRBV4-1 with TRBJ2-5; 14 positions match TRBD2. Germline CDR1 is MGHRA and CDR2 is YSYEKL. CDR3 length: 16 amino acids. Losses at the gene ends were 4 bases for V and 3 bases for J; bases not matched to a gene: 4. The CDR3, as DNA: TGCGCCAGCAGCCCACAGGGACTAGCGGGAGAAGAGACCCAGTACTTC. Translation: CASSPQGLAGEETQYF.

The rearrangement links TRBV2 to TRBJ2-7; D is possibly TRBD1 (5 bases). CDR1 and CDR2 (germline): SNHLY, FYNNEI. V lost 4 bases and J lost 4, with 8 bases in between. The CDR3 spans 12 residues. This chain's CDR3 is CASSVGAYEQYF. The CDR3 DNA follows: TGTGCCAGCAGTGTTGGGGCGTACGAGCAGTACTTC. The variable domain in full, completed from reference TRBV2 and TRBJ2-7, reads EPEVTQTPSHQVTQMGQEVILRCVPISNHLYFYWYRQILGQKVEFLVSFYNNEISEKSEIFDDQFSVERPDGSNFTLKIRSTKLEDSAMYFCASSVGAYEQYFGPGTRLTVT.

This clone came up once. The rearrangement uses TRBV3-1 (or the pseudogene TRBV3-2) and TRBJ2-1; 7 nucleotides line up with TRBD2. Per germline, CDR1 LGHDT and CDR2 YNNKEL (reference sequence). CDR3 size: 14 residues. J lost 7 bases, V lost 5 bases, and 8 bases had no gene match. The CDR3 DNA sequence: TGTGCCAGCAGCGGGAGGGCCAGGGTAAATGAGCAGTTCTTC. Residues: CASSGRARVNEQFF.

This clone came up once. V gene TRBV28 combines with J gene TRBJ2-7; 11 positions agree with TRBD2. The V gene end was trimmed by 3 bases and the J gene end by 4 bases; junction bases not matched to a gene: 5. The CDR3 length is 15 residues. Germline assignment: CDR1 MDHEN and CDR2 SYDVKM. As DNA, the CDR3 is TGTGCCAGCAGTTTTTGGCTAGCGGGAGGATACGAGCAGTACTTC. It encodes CASSFWLAGGYEQYF.

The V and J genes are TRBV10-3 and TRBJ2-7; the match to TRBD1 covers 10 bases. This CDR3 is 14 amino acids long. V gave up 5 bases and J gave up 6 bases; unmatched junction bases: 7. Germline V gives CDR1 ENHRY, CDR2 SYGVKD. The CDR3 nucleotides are TGTGCCATCAGTAATGGCGGGACAGGGGTCGAGCAGTACTTC. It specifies CAISNGGTGVEQYF.

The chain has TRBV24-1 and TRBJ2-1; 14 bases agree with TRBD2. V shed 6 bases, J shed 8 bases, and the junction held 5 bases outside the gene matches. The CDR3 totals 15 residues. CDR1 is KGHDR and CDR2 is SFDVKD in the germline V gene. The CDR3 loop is CATSSTSGRVDEQFF. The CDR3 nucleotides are TGTGCCACCAGTTCGACTAGCGGGAGGGTCGATGAGCAGTTCTTC.

As DNA, the CDR3 is TGTGCCAGCAGCTTAGAGGCGGTTGAGCAGTTCTTC. Amino acid sequence: CASSLEAVEQFF. This chain joins TRBV7-9 and TRBJ2-1, with unresolved D. With 1 base removed from V and 9 bases from J, the gap between germline ends came to 7 bases. Per the germline V gene, CDR1 is SEHNR and CDR2 is FQNEAQ (reference sequence). This CDR3 has 12 amino acids.

The CDR3 here is CASSLSPPSLHF. The CDR3 DNA is TGTGCCAGCAGCTTATCCCCCCCATCCCTCCACTTT. The rearrangement uses TRBV7-9 and TRBJ1-6; no firm D call. Looked up from germline, CDR1 is SEHNR and CDR2 is FQNEAQ (reference sequence). V was cut by 2 bases and J by 14 bases, with 10 bases left in between. This CDR3 spans 12 amino acids.

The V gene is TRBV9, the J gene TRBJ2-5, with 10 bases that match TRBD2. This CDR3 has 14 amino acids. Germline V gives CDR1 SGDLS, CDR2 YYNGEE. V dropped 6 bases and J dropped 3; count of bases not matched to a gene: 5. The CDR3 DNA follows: TGTGCCAGCACAGCGGGAGGGTCGGAAGAGACCCAGTACTTC. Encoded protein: CASTAGGSEETQYF. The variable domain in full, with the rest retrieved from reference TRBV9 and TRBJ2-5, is DSGVTQTPKHLITATGQRVTLRCSPRSGDLSVYWYQQSLDQGLQFLIQYYNGEERAKGNILERFSAQQFPDLHSELNLSSLELGDSALYFCASTAGGSEETQYFGPGTRLLVL.

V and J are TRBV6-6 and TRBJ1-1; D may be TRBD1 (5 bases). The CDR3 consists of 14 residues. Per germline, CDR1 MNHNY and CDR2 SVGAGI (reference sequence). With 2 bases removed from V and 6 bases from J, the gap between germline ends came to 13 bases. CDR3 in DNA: TGTGCCAGCAGTTACGGAGACACACAGGCTGAAGCTTTCTTT. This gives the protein CASSYGDTQAEAFF.

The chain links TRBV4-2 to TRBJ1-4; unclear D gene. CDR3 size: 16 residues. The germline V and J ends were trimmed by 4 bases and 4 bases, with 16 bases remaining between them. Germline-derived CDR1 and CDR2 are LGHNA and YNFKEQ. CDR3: CASSLRGREYNEKLFF. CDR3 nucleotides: TGTGCCAGCAGCCTCCGAGGTCGCGAATATAATGAAAAACTGTTTTTT.